The 32 T cell receptor beta chains presented below share a single source sample, sequenced in a study of blood T cell repertoires in COVID-19. The repertoire was sequenced with immunoSEQ multiplex PCR; TCRdb's copy has only in-frame clones and lacks some. The data contain approximately 210,000 clones, roughly 87% of them singletons. Material: peripheral blood. The origin of the receptors is a man aged 40-49 years with active or convalescent COVID-19.

The rearrangement uses TRBV11-2 and TRBJ2-7; D unresolved. V lost 1 base and J 7 bases, leaving 8 bases between the germline ends. CDR3 length equals 12 residues. CDR1 and CDR2 (germline): SGHAT, FQNNGV. CDR3 nucleotides: TGTGCCAGCAGCTTAGGGTTGACTGAGCAGTACTTC. Encoded protein: CASSLGLTEQYF.

The chain carries TRBV10-3 and TRBJ1-1; 7 bases match TRBD1. V lost 6 bases and J lost 10; bases outside the gene matches: 8. This CDR3 contains 12 residues. The germline gives CDR1 ENHRY, CDR2 SYGVKD. The CDR3 DNA sequence: TGTGCCATCAGACCCGAGACAGGGAGAGCTTTCTTT. As protein: CAIRPETGRAFF.

The V and J genes are TRBV5-4 and TRBJ1-6, with 9 nucleotides matching TRBD1. Germline CDR1 and CDR2: SGHNT and YYREEE (reference sequence). J lost 6 bases, V lost 3 bases, and 1 base had no gene match. This CDR3 contains 14 residues. CDR3 in amino acids: CASSYRGPNSPLHF. DNA of the CDR3: TGTGCCAGCAGCTACAGGGGGCCTAATTCACCCCTCCACTTT.

The genes are TRBV7-9 and TRBJ1-1; possible D gene TRBD1, 6 bases. In germline, CDR1 is SEHNR, CDR2 FQNEAQ (reference sequence). This CDR3 contains 15 residues. V lost 1 base and J lost 1, with 10 bases in between. CDR3 sequence: CASSLGWDKNTEAFF. Written as DNA, the CDR3 is TGTGCCAGCAGCTTAGGATGGGACAAGAACACTGAAGCTTTCTTT.

The chain has TRBV29-1 and TRBJ1-2; 8 bases match TRBD1. The CDR3 spans 13 residues. The junction had 9 bases not matched to a gene; V was cut back by 4 bases and J by 8 bases. Per germline, CDR1 SQVTM and CDR2 ANQGSEA. In DNA form, the CDR3 reads TGCAGCGTTGTGGCAGGGGGCCTAGGAGGCTACACCTTC. This sequence encodes CSVVAGGLGGYTF.

This clone appeared once. The chain recombines TRBV4-2 with TRBJ2-7, with unresolved D. CDR1 is LGHNA, CDR2 YNFKEQ, per germline. V lost 1 base and J 6 bases, leaving 13 bases between the germline ends. The CDR3 length is 14 residues. Here the CDR3 reads CASSQVGLWAEQYF. Written as DNA, the CDR3 is TGTGCCAGCAGCCAAGTTGGCCTCTGGGCCGAGCAGTACTTC.

In its sample, this clone ranks as medium-sized. The genes are TRBV13 and TRBJ1-1; D uncertain. Between the trimmed V and J ends, which lost 5 bases and 3 bases, there was a span of 4 bases. There are 11 residues in the CDR3. Germline CDR1 reads PRHDT; CDR2 reads FYEKMQ (reference sequence). The CDR3 nucleotides read TGTGCCAGCAGCGCGGACACTGAAGCTTTCTTT. It encodes CASSADTEAFF.

The chain couples TRBV6-5 to TRBJ2-2; TRBD1 is a possible D gene (6 bases). Germline V gene sequence: CDR1 MNHEY, CDR2 SVGAGI. Trimming pared 5 bases from V and 4 bases from J, leaving 11 bases between. The CDR3 has 14 residues. In DNA, the CDR3 is TGTGCCAGCAGTAAAACAGGGTTCACCGGGGAGCTGTTTTTT. It specifies CASSKTGFTGELFF.

V usage is TRBV7-3 and J usage is TRBJ1-1, with D perhaps TRBD1 (5 bases). From germline, CDR1 is SGHTA and CDR2 FQGTGA. V lost 3 bases and J 5 bases, leaving 10 bases between the germline ends. The CDR3 runs to 13 residues. The CDR3 is CASSLETATEAFF. DNA for the CDR3: TGTGCCAGCAGCTTGGAGACAGCAACTGAAGCTTTCTTT.

The chain combines TRBV16 with TRBJ1-5; a weak D match, TRBD1 (6 bases). The germline gives CDR1 KGHSY, CDR2 FQNENV. The V and J ends lost 4 bases and 7 bases respectively, with 14 bases between them. The CDR3 length is 14 residues. CDR3 DNA: TGTGCCAGCAGCCCCGGGACACTGTTCCAGCCCCAGCATTTT. It specifies CASSPGTLFQPQHF. The whole variable domain, filled in from reference TRBV16 and TRBJ1-5, reads GEEVAQTPKHLVRGEGQKAKLYCAPIKGHSYVFWYQQVLKNEFKFLISFQNENVFDETGMPKERFSAKCLPNSPCSLEIQATKLEDSAVYFCASSPGTLFQPQHFGDGTRLSIL.

The chain recombines TRBV10-3 with TRBJ2-5, with D tentatively TRBD1 (6 bases). Germline V lookup: CDR1 ENHRY, CDR2 SYGVKD. V was clipped by 2 bases and J by 3 bases, with 10 bases between them. This CDR3 region has 14 residues. The CDR3 here is CAISEGGGKETQYF. DNA for the CDR3: TGTGCCATCAGTGAGGGGGGCGGAAAAGAGACCCAGTACTTC.

V and J are TRBV28 and TRBJ2-2, with D perhaps matching TRBD1 (5 bases). There are 14 residues in the CDR3. Germline V lookup: CDR1 MDHEN, CDR2 SYDVKM. The V and J ends lost 6 bases and 6 bases respectively, with 14 bases between them. CDR3 region: CASRLTDLPGELFF. CDR3 nucleotide sequence: TGTGCCAGCAGATTGACAGACCTCCCCGGGGAGCTGTTTTTT.

This chain's CDR3 is CASSPWRGNEQYF. The CDR3 nucleotides are TGTGCCAGCAGCCCGTGGAGGGGCAACGAGCAGTACTTC. The rearrangement uses TRBV11-2 and TRBJ2-7; D is possibly TRBD2 (6 bases). The CDR3 has 13 residues. Between the trimmed V and J ends, which lost 5 bases and 5 bases, there was a span of 13 bases. From germline, CDR1 is SGHAT and CDR2 FQNNGV.

The CDR3 coding sequence is TGTGCCTGGAGTGACAACCCTGAAGCTTTCTTT. Translating it yields CAWSDNPEAFF. The chain uses TRBV30 and TRBJ1-1; D remains unclear. This CDR3 has 11 amino acids. The V end was cut by 1 base, the J end by 6 bases, with 6 bases between. Germline CDR1 GTSNPN, CDR2 SVGIG (reference sequence).

The chain carries TRBV2 and TRBJ1-5; possible D gene TRBD1, 5 bases. The length of the CDR3 is 13 residues. The germline gives CDR1 SNHLY, CDR2 FYNNEI. Deletions cut 5 bases from V and 9 bases from J, with 14 bases between. CDR3: CASSPTAPGPQHF. In DNA, the CDR3 is TGTGCCAGCAGTCCGACAGCGCCTGGGCCCCAGCATTTT. Variable domain in full (rest from reference TRBV2 and TRBJ1-5): EPEVTQTPSHQVTQMGQEVILRCVPISNHLYFYWYRQILGQKVEFLVSFYNNEISEKSEIFDDQFSVERPDGSNFTLKIRSTKLEDSAMYFCASSPTAPGPQHFGDGTRLSIL.

The rearrangement uses TRBV6-1 and TRBJ1-3; D is possibly TRBD1 (5 bases). The CDR3 totals 17 residues. With 2 bases removed from V and 0 bases from J, the gap between germline ends came to 14 bases. Germline values: CDR1 MNHNS, CDR2 SASEGT. DNA of the CDR3: TGTGCCAGCAGTGAAATCCAACAGGTTTACTCTGGAAACACCATATATTTT. It is translated as CASSEIQQVYSGNTIYF.

In its sample, this clone was seen a few times. One end of the junction does not line up with germline, which may come from a read error. This chain connects TRBV7-7 to TRBJ2-5; D not certain. The CDR3 runs to 16 residues. CDR1 is SSHAT, CDR2 FNYEAQ, per germline (reference sequence). This chain's CDR3 is CASSLNTPGVSETQYF. Here the CDR3 DNA reads TGTGCTAGCAGCTTAAACACCCCAGGTGTCTCCGAGACCCAGTACTTC.

This rearrangement joins TRBV27 to TRBJ2-3, with 9 bases lining up with TRBD1. Germline CDR1 MNHEY, CDR2 SMNVEV (reference sequence). The CDR3 sequence is 13 residues long. The V gene end was trimmed by 10 bases and the J gene end by 3 bases; junction bases not matched to a gene: 5. As DNA, the CDR3 is TGTGCCATCCGGGGACAGGGTACAGATACGCAGTATTTT. This translates into CAIRGQGTDTQYF.

The chain's CDR3 is CASSHSRRDRGRGEQYF. As DNA, the CDR3 is TGCGCCAGCAGTCACTCCCGAAGGGACAGGGGGCGAGGCGAGCAGTACTTC. The rearrangement uses TRBV23-1 and TRBJ2-7; 12 nucleotides line up with TRBD1. TRBV23-1 is an ORF; its function is uncertain. The CDR3 has 17 residues. Trimming at V came to 3 bases and at J to 6 bases, leaving 12 bases not matched to a gene.

The chain carries TRBV5-1 and TRBJ1-1, with 8 bases fitting TRBD1. Germline-derived CDR1 and CDR2 are SGHRS and YFSETQ. Trimming took 4 bases from V and 4 from J; bases not matched to a gene: 3. This CDR3 is 13 amino acids long. The CDR3 nucleotides read TGCGCCAGCAGCGTGGACAGGGCCACTGAAGCTTTCTTT. Translating gives CASSVDRATEAFF.

The chain carries TRBV5-1 and TRBJ2-7; D ambiguous. This CDR3 is 15 amino acids long. Trimming stripped 0 bases from V and 1 base from J, with 11 bases between. Germline assignment: CDR1 SGHRS and CDR2 YFSETQ. The CDR3 region has the DNA TGCGCCAGCAGCTTGGGGTCAGCGTTGTCCTACGAGCAGTACTTC. It translates to CASSLGSALSYEQYF.

This chain joins TRBV28 and TRBJ2-1, with D possibly matching TRBD2 (7 bases). V shed 3 bases and J shed 9 bases, with 18 bases lying between them. The CDR3 loop spans 15 amino acids. CDR1 is MDHEN, CDR2 SYDVKM, per germline. In DNA, the CDR3 is TGTGCCAGCAGTTTGATCGGGACGGGGGGCCGTGAGCAGTTCTTC. Amino acid sequence: CASSLIGTGGREQFF.

A single count supports this clone. The chain combines TRBV19 with TRBJ1-2, with 9 bases identical to TRBD1. This CDR3 spans 13 amino acids. Trimming at V came to 6 bases and at J to 7 bases, leaving 6 bases not matched to a gene. Germline assignment: CDR1 LNHDA and CDR2 SQIVND (reference sequence). The CDR3 spells CASRDRGDLGYTF. The CDR3 DNA follows: TGTGCCAGTAGGGACAGGGGAGATCTTGGCTACACCTTC.

The rearrangement joins TRBV5-5 to TRBJ2-7; D remains ambiguous. Trimming removed 0 bases at V and 2 bases at J, with 6 bases between. The CDR3 has 13 residues. Germline V gene sequence: CDR1 SGHKS, CDR2 YYEKEE (reference sequence). The CDR3 spells CASSLGAPYEQYF. For the CDR3, the DNA is TGTGCCAGCAGCTTGGGGGCCCCCTACGAGCAGTACTTC. Variable domain in full (rest from reference TRBV5-5 and TRBJ2-7): DAGVTQSPTHLIKTRGQQVTLRCSPISGHKSVSWYQQVLGQGPQFIFQYYEKEERGRGNFPDRFSARQFPNYSSELNVNALLLGDSALYLCASSLGAPYEQYFGPGTRLTVT.

This sequence joins TRBV11-2 and TRBJ1-1; 7 nucleotides match TRBD1. V was pared by 6 bases and J by 1 base, with 8 bases of the junction left unmatched. Germline CDR1 and CDR2: SGHAT and FQNNGV. The CDR3 length is 15 residues. The CDR3 spells CASRRGGQENTEAFF. CDR3 coding DNA: TGTGCCAGCAGAAGGGGCGGACAGGAGAACACTGAAGCTTTCTTT.

J is TRBJ1-4 and V is TRBV2; 10 nucleotides agree with TRBD1. In germline, CDR1 is SNHLY, CDR2 FYNNEI. V was clipped by 7 bases and J by 8 bases; unmatched bases: 10. This CDR3 spans 15 amino acids. CDR3: CASIRQGAIGEKLFF. The CDR3 DNA follows: TGTGCCAGCATTCGACAGGGGGCGATTGGAGAAAAACTGTTTTTT.

The chain combines TRBV27 with TRBJ2-1, with 13 bases lining up with TRBD2. This CDR3 comprises 16 residues. Per the germline V gene, CDR1 is MNHEY and CDR2 is SMNVEV (reference sequence). Germline trimming cut 5 bases from V and 4 bases from J; bases unmatched to any gene: 5. This CDR3 is CASSPGLAGAYNEQFF. The CDR3 coding sequence is TGTGCCAGCAGTCCCGGACTAGCGGGAGCTTACAATGAGCAGTTCTTC.

This clone was picked up a small number of times. V gene TRBV3-1 (or the pseudogene TRBV3-2) combines with J gene TRBJ1-2; 10 bases line up with TRBD1. The junction had 8 bases not matched to a gene; V was cut back by 4 bases and J by 3 bases. CDR1 and CDR2 (germline): LGHDT, YNNKEL (reference sequence). The CDR3 is 16 residues long. CDR3 DNA: TGTGCCAGCAGCCGTTCCATGACAGGGGGCGACTATGGCTACACCTTC. Its protein is CASSRSMTGGDYGYTF.

CDR3 loop: CASSAQGGYTF. DNA of the CDR3: TGTGCCAGCAGCGCCCAGGGGGGCTACACCTTC. The gene calls are TRBV9 and TRBJ1-2; a weak D match, TRBD1 (6 bases). The CDR3 runs 11 residues. The V gene's germline CDR1 is SGDLS and CDR2 YYNGEE. V shed 3 bases and J shed 8 bases, with 8 bases lying between them.

This clone was observed once. The chain is built from TRBV20-1 and TRBJ1-2; possible D gene TRBD1, 5 bases. Trimming removed 7 bases from V and 8 bases from J, with 14 bases in between. Germline-derived CDR1 and CDR2 are DFQATT and SNEGSKA (reference sequence). This CDR3 has 11 residues. CDR3 in amino acids: CSGHRGEGYTF. For the CDR3, the DNA is TGCAGTGGGCATAGGGGTGAAGGCTACACCTTC.

This clone showed up just a few times. The chain combines TRBV18 with TRBJ1-6, with a weak D call TRBD1 (5 bases). CDR3 length equals 14 residues. Germline loops: CDR1 KGHSH, CDR2 LQKENI. Trimming cost V 4 bases and J 4 bases, with 8 bases left between them. This chain's CDR3 is CASSLQEYNSPLHF. Here the CDR3 DNA reads TGTGCCAGCTCACTACAGGAGTATAATTCACCCCTCCACTTT.

The gene calls are TRBV28 and TRBJ1-3; D is possibly TRBD1 (5 bases). The CDR3 runs 17 residues. CDR1 is MDHEN, CDR2 SYDVKM, per germline. V was shortened by 3 bases and J by 1 base, with 16 bases between the two germline ends. The CDR3: CASSFSGLRVSGNTIYF. The CDR3 DNA reads as TGTGCCAGCAGTTTCTCGGGACTGAGAGTATCTGGAAACACCATATATTTT.